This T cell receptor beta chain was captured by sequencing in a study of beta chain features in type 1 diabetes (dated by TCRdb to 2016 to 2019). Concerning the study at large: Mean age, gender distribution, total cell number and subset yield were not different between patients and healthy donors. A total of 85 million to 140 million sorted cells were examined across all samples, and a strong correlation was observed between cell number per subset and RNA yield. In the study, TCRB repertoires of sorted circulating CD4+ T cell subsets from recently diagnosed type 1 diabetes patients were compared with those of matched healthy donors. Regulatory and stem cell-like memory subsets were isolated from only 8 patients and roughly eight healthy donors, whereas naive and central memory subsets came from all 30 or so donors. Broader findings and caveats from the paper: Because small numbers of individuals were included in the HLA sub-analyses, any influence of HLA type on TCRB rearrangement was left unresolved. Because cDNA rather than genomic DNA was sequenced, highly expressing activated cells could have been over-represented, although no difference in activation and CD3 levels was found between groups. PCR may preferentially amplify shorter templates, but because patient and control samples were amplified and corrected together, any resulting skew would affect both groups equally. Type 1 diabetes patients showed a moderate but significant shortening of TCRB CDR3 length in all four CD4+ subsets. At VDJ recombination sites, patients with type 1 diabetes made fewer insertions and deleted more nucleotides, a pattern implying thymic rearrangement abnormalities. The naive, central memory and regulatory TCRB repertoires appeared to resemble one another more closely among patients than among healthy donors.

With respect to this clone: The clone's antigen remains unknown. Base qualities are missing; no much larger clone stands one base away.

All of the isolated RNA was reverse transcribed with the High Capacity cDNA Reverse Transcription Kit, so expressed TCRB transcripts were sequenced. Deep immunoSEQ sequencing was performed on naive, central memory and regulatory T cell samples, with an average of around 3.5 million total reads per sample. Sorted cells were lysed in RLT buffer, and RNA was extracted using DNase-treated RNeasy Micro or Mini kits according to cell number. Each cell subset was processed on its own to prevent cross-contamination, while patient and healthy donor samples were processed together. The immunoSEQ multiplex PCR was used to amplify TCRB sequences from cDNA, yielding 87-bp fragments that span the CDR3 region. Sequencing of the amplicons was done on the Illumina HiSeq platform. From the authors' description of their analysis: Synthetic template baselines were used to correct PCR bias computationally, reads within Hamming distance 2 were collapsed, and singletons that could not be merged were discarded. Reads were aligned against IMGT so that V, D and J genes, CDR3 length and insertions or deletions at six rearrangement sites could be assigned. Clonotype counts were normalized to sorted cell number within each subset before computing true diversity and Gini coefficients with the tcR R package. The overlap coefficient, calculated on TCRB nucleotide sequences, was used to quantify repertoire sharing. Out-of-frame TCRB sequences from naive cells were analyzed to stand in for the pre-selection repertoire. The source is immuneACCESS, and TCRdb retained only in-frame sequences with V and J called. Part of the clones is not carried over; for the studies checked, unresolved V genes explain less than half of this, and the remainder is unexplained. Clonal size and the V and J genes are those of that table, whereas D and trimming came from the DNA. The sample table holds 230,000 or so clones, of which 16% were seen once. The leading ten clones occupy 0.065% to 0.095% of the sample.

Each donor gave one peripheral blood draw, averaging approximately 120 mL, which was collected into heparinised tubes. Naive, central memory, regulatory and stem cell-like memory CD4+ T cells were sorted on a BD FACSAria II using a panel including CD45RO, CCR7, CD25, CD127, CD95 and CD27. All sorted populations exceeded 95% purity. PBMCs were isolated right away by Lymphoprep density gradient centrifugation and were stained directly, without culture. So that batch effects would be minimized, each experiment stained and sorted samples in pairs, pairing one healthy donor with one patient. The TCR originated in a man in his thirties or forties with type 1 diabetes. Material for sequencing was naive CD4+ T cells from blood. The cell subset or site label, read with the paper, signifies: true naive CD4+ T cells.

The CDR3 in this case is CASSPAGEDIQYF. Read as DNA, the sequence is TGTGCCAGCTCACCAGCAGGGGAGGACATTCAGTACTTC. Recombination connected TRBV18 to TRBJ2-4; the D region may be TRBD1 or TRBD2, each matching 6 bases equally. The germline ends are 10 bases apart after V is trimmed by 2 bases and J by 8 bases. CDR1 KGHSH and CDR2 LQKENI are derived from the germline V gene. From the cysteine through the phenylalanine, the CDR3 covers 13 amino acids. Solely the CDR3 DNA is kept, with 39 bases framed from the first base.